What follows are 27 T cell receptor beta chains derived from one specimen sequenced in a study of shared clonotypes between healthy human individuals. Some clones are missing from TCRdb's copy, which holds only in-frame ones; the method was immunoSEQ multiplex PCR. This table has more than 2 million clones, around 95% appearing once. The material sequenced was naive CD4+ T cells sorted from blood. Sample subset: CD45RA+ positively selected. These receptor sequences come from a man aged 18 to 29 in good health.

To note about this clone: In the same sample, other DNA sequences code for this CDR3. The chain uses TRBV5-1 and TRBJ2-7; D unclear. In germline, CDR1 is SGHRS, CDR2 YFSETQ. The CDR3 has 14 amino acids. The V end lost 0 bases, the J end lost 0 bases, and 7 bases lay between the germline ends. In DNA form, the CDR3 reads TGCGCCAGCAGCTTGGTGGGTAGCTCCTACGAGCAGTACTTC. Translating it yields CASSLVGSSYEQYF.

J is TRBJ1-2 and V is TRBV11-1; 7 nucleotides line up with TRBD1. This CDR3 has 15 amino acids. Looked up from germline, CDR1 is SGHAT and CDR2 is FQDESV (reference sequence). Unmatched junction bases numbered 8, after V lost 5 bases and J lost 2 bases. This CDR3 reads CASSTGQPRNYGYTF. Written as DNA, the CDR3 is TGTGCCAGCAGCACGGGACAGCCCAGGAACTATGGCTACACCTTC.

This chain uses TRBV29-1 with TRBJ1-3; D gene ambiguous. Trimming removed 4 bases at V and 0 bases at J, with 10 bases between. Germline V CDR1 and CDR2: SQVTM, ANQGSEA. The CDR3 is 14 amino acids. This CDR3 is CSVAVQSSGNTIYF. DNA for the CDR3: TGCAGCGTTGCCGTACAGAGCTCTGGAAACACCATATATTTT.

The chain recombines TRBV5-1 with TRBJ1-2; D gene ambiguous. The CDR3 consists of 14 residues. Germline CDR1 SGHRS, CDR2 YFSETQ. V was pared by 5 bases and J by 2 bases, with 13 bases between. The CDR3 loop is CASRGQVNNYGYTF. The CDR3 DNA reads as TGCGCCAGCAGAGGTCAGGTCAACAACTATGGCTACACCTTC.

This chain links TRBV30 with TRBJ1-1; no firm D call. V was trimmed by 4 bases and J by 1 base, leaving 10 bases between them. Per the germline V gene, CDR1 is GTSNPN and CDR2 is SVGIG (reference sequence). The CDR3 is 13 amino acids. The CDR3, as DNA: TGTGCCTGGACCCTGGGCCGGAACACTGAAGCTTTCTTT. Its protein is CAWTLGRNTEAFF.

The J gene is TRBJ2-6, the V gene TRBV5-6, with a possible D match to TRBD1 (5 bases). Germline loops: CDR1 SGHDT, CDR2 YYEEEE. The V end lost 1 base, the J end lost 3 bases, and 14 bases lay between the germline ends. The CDR3 length is 17 residues. This chain's CDR3 is CASSLIIVGDGANVLTF. In DNA form, the CDR3 reads TGTGCCAGCAGCTTGATTATAGTAGGGGATGGGGCCAACGTCCTGACTTTC.

The V call is TRBV5-5, the J call TRBJ2-7; D gene unclear. The germline V gene encodes CDR1 SGHKS and CDR2 YYEKEE (reference sequence). The CDR3 is made up of 16 amino acids. The V end was cut by 5 bases, the J end by 0 bases, with 18 bases between. The CDR3 nucleotides read TGTGCCAGCAGGGCTCTTGGGCCCATCAACTCCTACGAGCAGTACTTC. Its protein product is CASRALGPINSYEQYF.

The V gene is TRBV9, the J gene TRBJ1-5; D uncertain. V lost 5 bases and J 4 bases, leaving 13 bases between the germline ends. The CDR3 runs 14 residues. Germline CDR1 is SGDLS and CDR2 is YYNGEE. CDR3 amino acids: CASSAGGPNQPQHF. CDR3 DNA: TGTGCCAGCAGTGCAGGAGGTCCGAATCAGCCCCAGCATTTT.

In the case of this clone: The sample carries other DNA sequences with the same CDR3. The J gene is TRBJ1-1, the V gene TRBV30; D is undetermined. CDR1 is GTSNPN, CDR2 SVGIG, per germline (reference sequence). The CDR3 totals 12 residues. The V and J ends lost 0 bases and 7 bases respectively, with 9 bases between them. Written as DNA, the CDR3 is TGTGCCTGGAGTGTTGGAGTTGGTGAAGCTTTCTTT. Protein: CAWSVGVGEAFF. Filled out from reference TRBV30 and TRBJ1-1, the complete variable domain reads SQTIHQWPATLVQPVGSPLSLECTVEGTSNPNLYWYRQAAGRGLQLLFYSVGIGQISSEVPQNLSASRPQDRQFILSSKKLLLSDSGFYLCAWSVGVGEAFFGQGTRLTVV.

V is TRBV4-1 and J is TRBJ2-6, with D unresolved. The ends were cut back, 6 bases at V and 2 bases at J, with 11 bases in the middle. Germline CDR1 is MGHRA and CDR2 is YSYEKL. The CDR3 spans 15 residues. CDR3 DNA: TGCGCCAGCAGACCCGTAGGCACTGGGGCCAACGTCCTGACTTTC. Its translation: CASRPVGTGANVLTF.

Only one count was recorded for this clone. The gene calls are TRBV29-1 and TRBJ2-2; 12 bases match TRBD2. The CDR3 has 15 residues. J gave up 4 bases and V 4 bases, and 4 bases lay outside the gene matches. Per germline, CDR1 SQVTM and CDR2 ANQGSEA. The CDR3 region has the DNA TGCAGCGTTGTGACTAGCGGGGGTGGCACCGGGGAGCTGTTTTTT. This encodes CSVVTSGGGTGELFF.

V is TRBV28 and J is TRBJ2-1; TRBD2 matches at 8 bases. The CDR3 sequence is 15 residues long. V gave up 4 bases and J gave up 8 bases; unmatched junction bases: 10. The germline V gene encodes CDR1 MDHEN and CDR2 SYDVKM. The CDR3 coding sequence is TGTGCCAGCAGTTCACCGGGACTAGTGGTTCATGAGCAGTTCTTC. Translated, it gives CASSSPGLVVHEQFF.

The chain employs TRBV30 and TRBJ1-6, with TRBD1 matching 7 bases. CDR3 length equals 12 residues. V trimming: 6 bases; J trimming: 9 bases; junction bases outside the gene matches: 5. Germline lookup yields CDR1 GTSNPN and CDR2 SVGIG (reference sequence). CDR3 coding DNA: TGTGCCTGCGACAGGGTTAGTTCACCCCTCCACTTT. Encoded protein: CACDRVSSPLHF.

The chain uses TRBV2 and TRBJ2-4; the match to TRBD2 covers 13 bases. Trimming at V came to 9 bases and at J to 11 bases, leaving 10 bases not matched to a gene. Germline V gives CDR1 SNHLY, CDR2 FYNNEI. The length of the CDR3 is 14 residues. The CDR3 here is CASRTSGGRSFQYF. As DNA, the CDR3 is TGTGCCAGTCGGACTAGCGGGGGAAGGTCGTTTCAGTACTTC.

This clone was observed a single time. The rearrangement links TRBV2 to TRBJ1-5; TRBD1 is a possible D gene (6 bases). Trimming left V 5 bases short and J 4 bases short, with 15 bases between. CDR1 and CDR2 (germline): SNHLY, FYNNEI. The CDR3 spans 15 residues. The CDR3 region has the DNA TGTGCCAGCAGTCTCGGACAGATGGATAATCAGCCCCAGCATTTT. It specifies CASSLGQMDNQPQHF.

The V gene is TRBV5-4, the J gene TRBJ1-4; 10 bases line up with TRBD1. The V gene end was trimmed by 2 bases and the J gene end by 7 bases; junction bases not matched to a gene: 5. Germline V gene data show CDR1 as SGHNT and CDR2 as YYREEE (reference sequence). CDR3 length: 15 residues. The CDR3 sequence is CASSLSGQGFEKLFF. CDR3 in DNA: TGTGCCAGCAGCTTATCGGGACAGGGGTTTGAAAAACTGTTTTTT. Full variable domain (rest looked up from reference TRBV5-4 and TRBJ1-4): ETGVTQSPTHLIKTRGQQVTLRCSSQSGHNTVSWYQQALGQGPQFIFQYYREEENGRGNFPPRFSGLQFPNYSSELNVNALELDDSALYLCASSLSGQGFEKLFFGSGTQLSVL.

Notes on this clone: The same CDR3 arises from other DNA sequences in this sample as well. The chain links TRBV6-5 to TRBJ2-7, with D unclear. Germline CDR1 and CDR2: MNHEY and SVGAGI. The CDR3 consists of 13 residues. Trimming pared 0 bases from V and 4 bases from J, leaving 7 bases between. CDR3: CASSYSGPYEQYF. In nucleotides, the CDR3 is TGTGCCAGCAGTTACTCGGGCCCTTACGAGCAGTACTTC.

In regard to this clone: The sample has other DNA sequences that encode this CDR3 too. This rearrangement joins TRBV7-6 to TRBJ2-7; 8 nucleotides match TRBD2. The CDR3 sequence is 14 residues long. V trimming: 5 bases; J trimming: 3 bases; junction bases outside the gene matches: 6. The germline V gene has CDR1 SGHVS and CDR2 FNYEAQ. Written as DNA, the CDR3 is TGTGCCAGCAGCCGAAGCGGGAGCAGCTACGAGCAGTACTTC. Translating it yields CASSRSGSSYEQYF.

The chain employs TRBV25-1 and TRBJ1-1; TRBD1 matches at 7 bases. CDR3 length: 13 residues. Germline V lookup: CDR1 MGHDK, CDR2 SYGVNS. The ends lost 7 bases at V and 3 bases at J; junction bases unmatched: 5. The CDR3 nucleotides read TGTGCCAGCAAGAAGGGGGCGGACACTGAAGCTTTCTTT. Translating it yields CASKKGADTEAFF.

This chain connects TRBV28 to TRBJ2-7; 7 nucleotides agree with TRBD1. Germline-derived CDR1 and CDR2 are MDHEN and SYDVKM. Trimming removed 0 bases from V and 4 bases from J; junction bases left unmatched: 12. The CDR3 sequence is 17 residues long. The CDR3 DNA reads TGTGCCAGCAGTTTATGGCGGCTACAGGGGTGGGGTTACGAGCAGTACTTC. It yields the protein CASSLWRLQGWGYEQYF.

This clone was recorded a few times. The rearrangement links TRBV7-6 to TRBJ1-2, with D maybe TRBD1 (6 bases). CDR1 is SGHVS and CDR2 is FNYEAQ in the germline V gene. V was trimmed by 5 bases and J by 7 bases, leaving 11 bases between them. The CDR3 extends over 12 amino acids. The CDR3 loop reads CASSPIGGGYTF. CDR3 DNA: TGTGCCAGCAGCCCAATAGGGGGTGGCTACACCTTC.

This CDR3 reads CASSPGEPGIQQYF. In nucleotides, the CDR3 is TGTGCCAGCTCACCCGGCGAGCCTGGGATCCAGCAGTACTTC. The rearrangement joins TRBV18 to TRBJ2-7; unclear D gene. The V and J ends lost 3 bases and 8 bases respectively, with 17 bases between them. This CDR3 comprises 14 residues. Germline V gives CDR1 KGHSH, CDR2 LQKENI.

The chain carries TRBV5-1 and TRBJ2-3; the match to TRBD2 covers 8 bases. The CDR3 contains 16 residues. V shed 4 bases and J 6 bases; nucleotides not matched to a gene: 13. The germline V gene has CDR1 SGHRS and CDR2 YFSETQ. CDR3 loop: CASSPVGAGGNDTQYF. DNA for the CDR3: TGCGCCAGCAGCCCAGTAGGGGCGGGGGGCAATGATACGCAGTATTTT.

The J gene is TRBJ1-3, the V gene TRBV30; possible D gene TRBD1, 5 bases. This CDR3 spans 12 amino acids. Trimming left V 7 bases short and J 14 bases short, with 21 bases between. CDR1 and CDR2 (germline): GTSNPN, SVGIG (reference sequence). The CDR3 DNA reads as TGTGCCTCACAAGAGCCCGGGGCCCCCTTATATTTT. It translates to CASQEPGAPLYF.

This chain uses TRBV6-1 with TRBJ1-6, with D unresolved. The ends were cut back, 11 bases at V and 7 bases at J, with 18 bases in the middle. The CDR3 consists of 14 residues. Germline assignment: CDR1 MNHNS and CDR2 SASEGT. As DNA, the CDR3 is TGTGCCGTCACCCCCGGACTGCTAAATTCACCCCTCCACTTT. This codes for CAVTPGLLNSPLHF.

The rearrangement joins TRBV7-2 to TRBJ1-5; 8 bases map to TRBD1. The CDR3 spans 15 residues. Germline CDR1 and CDR2: SGHTA and FQGNSA. V lost 9 bases and J lost 3; bases outside the gene matches: 10. CDR3 sequence: CASSTDRGHNQPQHF. The CDR3 DNA is TGTGCCAGTAGCACTGACAGGGGACACAATCAGCCCCAGCATTTT.

This chain joins TRBV7-6 and TRBJ2-1; D remains ambiguous. Germline CDR1 SGHVS, CDR2 FNYEAQ. The CDR3 spans 14 residues. V shed 0 bases and J shed 4 bases, with 7 bases lying between them. The CDR3 spells CASSLAGVYNEQFF. CDR3 DNA: TGTGCCAGCAGCTTAGCCGGAGTTTACAATGAGCAGTTCTTC.